The 10 T cell receptor beta chains given below trace back to one sample, sequenced in a study of T cells in Graves' hyperthyroidism and ophthalmopathy. RNA transcripts provided the source from which TCR beta CDR3 regions were amplified. TCR CDR3 regions were first amplified by RT-PCR with HTBI primers. TCRdb independently ran MiXCR on the multiplex PCR reads; one entry per CDR3 protein. Among about 720,000 distinct CDR3 sequences listed, 18% were seen once. The sample taken for sequencing was blood. All receptors derive from a woman aged 45-59 years with Graves' hyperthyroidism that later progressed to Graves' ophthalmopathy.

This clonotype was observed a handful of times. The chain links TRBV20-1 to TRBJ1-5; 7 bases align to TRBD1. Germline lookup yields CDR1 DFQATT and CDR2 SNEGSKA (reference sequence). There are 14 residues in the CDR3. With 6 bases clipped from V and 5 bases from J, the junction kept 10 bases outside the gene matches. The CDR3 loop reads CSAHRGPSDQPQHF. In DNA form, the CDR3 reads TGCAGTGCCCACAGGGGTCCGAGTGATCAGCCCCAGCATTTT.

The rearrangement joins TRBV19 to TRBJ2-6; D is tentatively TRBD1 or TRBD2 (5 bases each). The germline V gene has CDR1 LNHDA and CDR2 SQIVND (reference sequence). The CDR3 is made up of 16 amino acids. V was clipped by 6 bases and J by 2 bases, with 14 bases between them. The CDR3 loop reads CASRSGSGPGANVLTF. The DNA for the CDR3 is TGTGCCAGTAGAAGTGGGTCGGGGCCTGGGGCCAACGTCCTGACTTTC.

A note on this clonotype: A read error may account for a junction end that differs from germline. The chain joins TRBV7-7 to TRBJ2-2; D possibly corresponds to TRBD1 (7 bases). Germline CDR1 is SSHAT and CDR2 is FNYEAQ (reference sequence). This CDR3 has 16 residues. CDR3 amino acids: CASSFGGTESTGELFF. For the CDR3, the DNA is TGTGCTAGCAGCTTTGGGGGGACAGAAAGCACCGGGGAGCTGTTTTTT.

This clonotype was seen only a few times. The CDR3 protein is CASSIDRDRAWNTEAFF. The CDR3, as DNA: TGTGCCAGTAGTATAGATCGGGACAGGGCCTGGAACACTGAAGCTTTCTTT. This sequence joins TRBV19 and TRBJ1-1, with 9 bases matching TRBD1. J gave up 1 base and V 0 bases, and 6 bases lay outside the gene matches. Germline lookup yields CDR1 LNHDA and CDR2 SQIVND (reference sequence). CDR3 length: 17 residues.

The V and J genes are TRBV6-1 and TRBJ1-2; D unresolved. CDR1 and CDR2 from the germline V gene are MNHNS and SASEGT. CDR3 length: 12 residues. V shed 5 bases and J shed 8 bases, with 12 bases lying between them. The CDR3 here is CASSNPSGGYTF. The CDR3 nucleotides read TGTGCCAGCAGTAACCCCTCGGGCGGCTACACCTTC.

This sequence joins TRBV27 and TRBJ2-1; D uncertain. The CDR3 runs to 14 residues. V lost 6 bases to trimming and J lost 1 base, with 10 bases between them. The V gene's germline CDR1 is MNHEY and CDR2 SMNVEV (reference sequence). The CDR3 nucleotides read TGTGCCAGCAGCAAAGCGCTTTCCTACAATGAGCAGTTCTTC. Translation gives CASSKALSYNEQFF.

There are many counts of this clonotype. The chain uses TRBV3-1 and TRBJ1-2; D remains unclear. Per germline, CDR1 LGHDT and CDR2 YNNKEL (reference sequence). The germline V and J ends were trimmed by 4 bases and 8 bases, with 20 bases remaining between them. The CDR3 is made up of 15 amino acids. The CDR3 spells CASSPWGSGAWGYTF. DNA for the CDR3: TGTGCCAGCAGCCCGTGGGGTTCAGGAGCTTGGGGCTACACCTTC.

Many counts were recorded for this clonotype. CDR3 sequence: CASSARDGNSYNSPLHF. The CDR3 DNA sequence: TGTGCCAGCAGTGCCCGGGACGGCAACTCCTATAATTCACCCCTCCACTTT. The rearrangement joins TRBV2 to TRBJ1-6, with a tentative D call TRBD1 (5 bases). Trimming removed 4 bases at V and 0 bases at J, with 13 bases between. Looked up from germline, CDR1 is SNHLY and CDR2 is FYNNEI. The CDR3 length is 17 residues.

The gene calls are TRBV7-6 and TRBJ1-1, with D hard to call. V gave up 5 bases and J gave up 4 bases, with 11 bases separating them. The CDR3 runs 13 residues. CDR1 is SGHVS, CDR2 FNYEAQ, per germline. CDR3 bases: TGTGCCAGCAGCCTAAGATTGAGCACTGAAGCTTTCTTT. Its translation is CASSLRLSTEAFF.

This clonotype was seen repeatedly, ten times or more. This rearrangement joins TRBV20-1 to TRBJ2-5; D might be TRBD1 or TRBD2, each matching 5 bases. Trimming shortened V by 2 bases and J by 5 bases, and 12 bases separated the two germline ends. This CDR3 has 13 residues. CDR1 is DFQATT and CDR2 is SNEGSKA in the germline V gene (reference sequence). CDR3 in DNA: TGCAGTGCTAGACCCCAGGGAGTTGAGACCCAGTACTTC. Its protein is CSARPQGVETQYF.